This T cell receptor (beta chain) derives from a study of T cells expressing NK-cell markers. Overall study context: Source material for TCR beta repertoires consisted of sorted CD3+CD56+NKG2C+, CD3+CD56+NKG2C- and CD3+CD56-NKG2C+ T cells. Study observations and caveats: The study found these clonotypes also leading the CD3+CD56-NKG2C+ fraction in several donors.

The germline V gene encodes CDR1 DFQATT and CDR2 SNEGSKA (reference sequence). The CDR3 is 17 residues long. A 5'RACE template switching approach incorporating UMIs was used to make TCR beta cDNA. TCRdb re-called the 5' RACE reads and shows each CDR3 protein once, DNA omitted. This sample's table has 400,000 to 500,000 distinct CDR3 sequences. Concerning this clonotype itself: Antigen specificity is unknown.

The receptor comes from a woman between 18 and 75 years old in good health. V gene TRBV20-1 combines with J gene TRBJ1-3. Sequencing input: blood T cells: a sorted CD56 or NKG2C T cell subset, CD4+ or CD8+ T cells, or bulk PBMC T cells (not recorded which). CDR3 loop: CSARDFLSPYSGNTIYF.